The 9 T cell receptor beta chains in this list originate from one sample, sequenced in a study of control samples from healthy donors and cancer patients. Sequenced by immunoSEQ multiplex PCR; TCRdb stores in-frame clones only, minus some. Counted here are 120,000 or so clones, 85% to 95% occurring once; the ten biggest clones make up less than 0.65%. Sequenced: PBMCs. Receptors originate from a man older than 75 with head and neck cancer.

The chain joins TRBV25-1 to TRBJ1-5; unclear D gene. V was shortened by 4 bases and J by 1 base, with 14 bases between the two germline ends. The V gene's germline CDR1 is MGHDK and CDR2 SYGVNS. The CDR3 consists of 16 residues. CDR3 amino acids: CASSGPSMGSNQPQHF. CDR3 DNA: TGTGCCAGCAGTGGGCCATCAATGGGGAGCAATCAGCCCCAGCATTTT.

The V gene is TRBV6-5, the J gene TRBJ1-2, with D uncertain. This CDR3 region has 13 residues. The germline gives CDR1 MNHEY, CDR2 SVGAGI. Trimming shortened V by 6 bases and J by 4 bases, and 12 bases separated the two germline ends. CDR3 bases: TGTGCCAGCAGCCCCTCCCTTGGCTATGGCTACACCTTC. It specifies CASSPSLGYGYTF.

This chain links TRBV7-8 with TRBJ1-5; D is unclear. V was trimmed by 2 bases and J by 5 bases, leaving 10 bases between them. Germline CDR1 reads SGHVS; CDR2 reads FQNEAQ. CDR3 length: 14 residues. CDR3 amino acids: CASSLIQHDQPQHF. CDR3 nucleotides: TGTGCCAGCAGCTTAATCCAGCACGATCAGCCCCAGCATTTT.

The chain couples TRBV18 to TRBJ2-7, with D perhaps matching TRBD1 or TRBD2 (6 bases each). The CDR3 is made up of 14 amino acids. Germline V CDR1 and CDR2: KGHSH, LQKENI. Trimming took off 1 base at V and 4 bases at J, with 11 bases between the two ends. The CDR3 loop reads CASSPQGGSYEQYF. In DNA, the CDR3 is TGTGCCAGCTCACCACAGGGGGGATCTTACGAGCAGTACTTC.

The V gene is TRBV19, the J gene TRBJ1-2, with a weak D call TRBD1 (5 bases). Germline assignment: CDR1 LNHDA and CDR2 SQIVND (reference sequence). V lost 3 bases, J lost 10 bases, and 12 bases lay in between. The CDR3 totals 12 residues. The CDR3 is CASSIEGRIYTF. The CDR3 nucleotides are TGTGCCAGTAGTATCGAGGGGAGGATCTACACCTTC. Using reference TRBV19 and TRBJ1-2 for the parts outside the CDR3, the full variable domain is DGGITQSPKYLFRKEGQNVTLSCEQNLNHDAMYWYRQDPGQGLRLIYYSQIVNDFQKGDIAEGYSVSREKKESFPLTVTSAQKNPTAFYLCASSIEGRIYTFGSGTRLTVV.

The V call is TRBV10-1, the J call TRBJ2-1, with D perhaps matching TRBD2 (5 bases). The V end was cut by 3 bases, the J end by 10 bases, with 13 bases between. This CDR3 has 13 residues. Germline CDR1 is WNHNN and CDR2 is SYGVQD (reference sequence). CDR3 nucleotide sequence: TGCGCCAGCAGTGAATACGGGGATGGGGAGCAGTTCTTC. Translated, it gives CASSEYGDGEQFF.

V usage is TRBV12-3 or TRBV12-4 and J usage is TRBJ1-2; D is possibly TRBD1 (5 bases). This CDR3 spans 12 amino acids. The V end lost 10 bases, the J end lost 5 bases, and 14 bases lay between the germline ends. The CDR3 loop is CATRGRAYGYTF. As DNA, the CDR3 is TGTGCCACGAGGGGCAGGGCTTATGGCTACACCTTC.

The chain recombines TRBV5-6 with TRBJ2-7; the match to TRBD2 covers 7 bases. Trimming cost V 1 base and J 6 bases; bases outside gene matches: 7. Germline V gene data show CDR1 as SGHDT and CDR2 as YYEEEE. The CDR3 spans 14 residues. The CDR3 DNA reads TGTGCCAGCAGCTTGAGGGCGGGAGTTGGCGAGCAGTACTTC. This encodes CASSLRAGVGEQYF.

The chain combines TRBV7-9 with TRBJ2-7, with D possibly TRBD2 on 5 matching bases. From germline, CDR1 is SEHNR and CDR2 FQNEAQ (reference sequence). CDR3 size: 13 residues. The V end lost 7 bases, the J end lost 1 base, and 11 bases lay between the germline ends. Here the CDR3 reads CASTPERSYEQYF. In nucleotides, the CDR3 is TGTGCCAGCACCCCGGAGCGGTCCTACGAGCAGTACTTC.